The T cell receptor (beta chain) under discussion was sequenced for a study of blood T cell repertoires in COVID-19. Study details: The United States, Italy and Spain provided the acute and convalescent COVID-19 samples. T cells, B-cell-depleted T cells, or PBMCs provided the cDNA or gDNA that served as material.

This clone has just one count. V was shortened by 3 bases and J by 4 bases, with 13 bases between the two germline ends. The CDR3 is made up of 15 amino acids. Looked up from germline, CDR1 is ENHRY and CDR2 is SYGVKD. Authors' processing steps: How many nucleated cells were present was estimated from reference gene primer amplification. Sequencing was performed with immunoSEQ multiplex PCR; in TCRdb, only in-frame clones are kept and a portion is missing. Clone size and the V and J calls come from that table; the DNA yielded D and trimming. The sample lists 80,000 to 95,000 clones; 87% were seen once.

Sequenced input: peripheral blood. The source of this sequence is a human donor in a cohort sampled during active COVID-19. V usage is TRBV10-3 and J usage is TRBJ1-5; D is unresolved. The CDR3 protein is CAISDDVPGNQPQHF. As DNA, the CDR3 is TGTGCCATCAGTGATGATGTCCCCGGGAATCAGCCCCAGCATTTT.